What follows describes a single T cell receptor (beta chain). Germline V CDR1 and CDR2: MNHNS, SASEGT. The CDR3 covers 13 residues. V was pared by 8 bases and J by 6 bases, with 14 bases between. The assay was immunoSEQ multiplex PCR, and TCRdb's table has in-frame clones only and misses some. The sample records 100,000 or so clones, more than 90% being singletons. The sample belongs to a study of T cell changes during pregnancy in multiple sclerosis. The chain uses TRBV6-1 and TRBJ2-1; no clear D. The TCR originated in a female donor with multiple sclerosis, enrolled in a pregnancy study. The sequenced sample was peripheral blood, obtained in the second trimester of pregnancy. CDR3: CASALIGRNEQFF. CDR3 coding DNA: TGTGCCAGCGCCCTGATCGGTCGCAATGAGCAGTTCTTC.